Presented here are 30 T cell receptor beta chains from one specimen sequenced in a study of blood T cells in healthy people across ages. A J-beta primer mix and a sample-barcoded 5' primer were used in a second PCR of roughly 6 to 11 cycles. TCRdb passed the 5' RACE reads through MiXCR, listing each CDR3 protein once. The sample lists about 640,000 distinct CDR3 sequences; under 70% were seen once. The sequenced material came from blood. Every receptor here comes from a man between 60 and 75 years old in good health.

The chain is built from TRBV21-1 and TRBJ2-3; the table's TRBD1 call for D was not verified on the DNA. TRBV21-1 is given as a pseudogene. The CDR3 is made up of 17 amino acids. CDR3 in amino acids: CASSKVAGDSSTDTQYF. CDR3 DNA: TGTGCCAGCAGCAAAGTTGCAGGGGATAGTAGCACAGATACGCAGTATTTT.

The sample holds a few counts of this clonotype. J is TRBJ1-4 and V is TRBV6-5; no definite D call. The V gene's germline CDR1 is MNHEY and CDR2 SVGAGI. V lost 6 bases, J lost 8 bases, and 10 bases lay in between. The CDR3 length is 12 residues. The CDR3 is CASSPGREKLFF. The CDR3 DNA reads as TGTGCCAGCAGCCCAGGAAGGGAAAAACTGTTTTTT.

V and J are TRBV27 and TRBJ2-7; TRBD1 matches 9 bases. V was clipped by 8 bases and J by 5 bases; unmatched bases: 16. The CDR3 is made up of 16 amino acids. Germline assignment: CDR1 MNHEY and CDR2 SMNVEV (reference sequence). CDR3 DNA: TGTGCCAGCCCAAGAGTCGAGGACAGGGGTTGCAACGAGCAGTACTTC. This codes for CASPRVEDRGCNEQYF.

This clonotype was detected a few times. The V gene is TRBV2, the J gene TRBJ1-1, with TRBD1 as a possible D gene (6 bases). The length of the CDR3 is 14 residues. Between the trimmed V and J ends, which lost 4 bases and 2 bases, there was a span of 11 bases. The V gene's germline CDR1 is SNHLY and CDR2 FYNNEI. CDR3 sequence (DNA): TGTGCCAGCAGTGTGGGCAGGGGAAACACTGAAGCTTTCTTT. This translates into CASSVGRGNTEAFF.

J is TRBJ2-7 and V is TRBV29-1; TRBD2 is a possible D gene (5 bases). The germline V gene has CDR1 SQVTM and CDR2 ANQGSEA. V lost 4 bases and J lost 0, with 13 bases in between. The CDR3 has 14 residues. CDR3 in DNA: TGCAGCGTTGGAACCCCGGACTCCTCCTACGAGCAGTACTTC. Protein: CSVGTPDSSYEQYF.

In this sample, this clonotype turned up a few times. V is TRBV20-1 and J is TRBJ2-7, with 11 nucleotides matching TRBD1. V trimming: 3 bases; J trimming: 2 bases; junction bases outside the gene matches: 3. Germline V lookup: CDR1 DFQATT, CDR2 SNEGSKA (reference sequence). The CDR3 is made up of 14 amino acids. The CDR3 loop reads CSASGQGATYEQYF. The CDR3 DNA reads TGCAGTGCTAGCGGACAGGGGGCTACCTACGAGCAGTACTTC.

This chain uses TRBV6-5 with TRBJ2-3; TRBD2 agrees at 9 bases. The germline V gene encodes CDR1 MNHEY and CDR2 SVGAGI. After removal of 6 bases from V and 4 bases from J, the junction contained 5 bases not matched to a gene. This CDR3 is 14 amino acids long. The CDR3 is CASSRRTSADTQYF. CDR3 DNA: TGTGCCAGCAGCCGAAGGACTAGCGCAGATACGCAGTATTTT.

This chain joins TRBV6-1 and TRBJ1-2, with unresolved D. Trimming took off 8 bases at V and 3 bases at J, with 10 bases between the two ends. Germline CDR1 MNHNS, CDR2 SASEGT. The length of the CDR3 is 12 residues. CDR3 protein: CASGRQHYGYTF. In DNA, the CDR3 is TGTGCCAGCGGGCGCCAGCACTATGGCTACACCTTC.

This chain uses TRBV5-1 with TRBJ2-5; D possibly corresponds to TRBD1 (5 bases). The CDR3 runs 14 residues. CDR1 and CDR2 from the germline V gene are SGHRS and YFSETQ. V was clipped by 0 bases and J by 5 bases, with 11 bases between them. The CDR3 region is CASSLALQVETQYF. Written as DNA, the CDR3 is TGCGCCAGCAGCTTGGCCTTACAGGTTGAGACCCAGTACTTC.

This clonotype was detected a few times. The chain employs TRBV18 and TRBJ2-7; D may be TRBD1 (5 bases). Trimming took 0 bases from V and 7 from J, leaving 19 bases between them. Germline V gives CDR1 KGHSH, CDR2 LQKENI. CDR3 length equals 16 residues. CDR3 region: CASSPPQGWGTGEQYF. In DNA form, the CDR3 reads TGTGCCAGCTCACCACCGCAGGGTTGGGGTACTGGGGAGCAGTACTTC.

This clonotype was detected only a few times. The junction does not match germline at one end; this may be a read error. V and J are TRBV5-1 and TRBJ2-7; 11 nucleotides line up with TRBD1. This CDR3 has 15 amino acids. Germline CDR1 and CDR2: SGHRS and YFSETQ. CDR3 nucleotide sequence: TGTGCCAGCAGTAGTGGACAGGGGGCCTCCTACGAGCAGTACTTC. Translated, it gives CASSSGQGASYEQYF.

The chain carries TRBV27 and TRBJ2-5, with 9 bases lining up with TRBD1. Per the germline V gene, CDR1 is MNHEY and CDR2 is SMNVEV (reference sequence). This CDR3 region has 15 residues. V shed 2 bases and J 4 bases; nucleotides not matched to a gene: 5. The CDR3 loop reads CASSLDRGVVETQYF. CDR3 coding DNA: TGTGCCAGCAGTTTAGACAGGGGGGTGGTAGAGACCCAGTACTTC.

The chain combines TRBV20-1 with TRBJ2-1; 9 bases fit TRBD1. This CDR3 is 13 amino acids long. The germline CDR1 and CDR2 sequences are DFQATT and SNEGSKA (reference sequence). Unmatched junction bases numbered 5, after V lost 6 bases and J lost 5 bases. CDR3 in DNA: TGCAGTGCCCCGGGACAGGGCAACAATGAGCAGTTCTTC. Translating gives CSAPGQGNNEQFF.

This clonotype was counted a few times. This sequence joins TRBV27 and TRBJ1-5; D is possibly TRBD1 (6 bases). Per the germline V gene, CDR1 is MNHEY and CDR2 is SMNVEV (reference sequence). V lost 5 bases to trimming and J lost 4 bases, with 15 bases between them. CDR3 length: 15 amino acids. Written as DNA, the CDR3 is TGTGCCAGCAGTCCCACAGGGCATGGGAATCAGCCCCAGCATTTT. It yields the protein CASSPTGHGNQPQHF.

V and J are TRBV20-1 and TRBJ1-2; D gene unclear. The CDR3 length is 15 residues. Trimming shortened V by 3 bases and J by 4 bases, and 18 bases separated the two germline ends. The germline V gene has CDR1 DFQATT and CDR2 SNEGSKA (reference sequence). In nucleotides, the CDR3 is TGCAGTGCTAGCGCAAGACTAGGCCTGAGCTATGGCTACACCTTC. It codes for CSASARLGLSYGYTF.

The chain carries TRBV3-1 and TRBJ2-7; D unclear. The J call may be faulty, since TRBJ2-5 better matches the DNA end. The CDR3 is made up of 13 amino acids. The V gene's germline CDR1 is LGHDT and CDR2 YNNKEL (reference sequence). The CDR3 region is CASTPGLLETQYF. The CDR3 DNA is TGTGCCAGCACCCCGGGCCTTCTGGAGACCCAGTACTTC.

This clonotype was observed a few times. The chain employs TRBV12-3 or TRBV12-4 and TRBJ2-1; 11 bases are a match to TRBD2. The V segment lost 5 bases and the J segment 5 bases; nucleotides outside the gene matches: 8. The CDR3 is made up of 16 amino acids. The CDR3 sequence: CASSPQTSGENNEQFF. The CDR3 DNA is TGTGCCAGCAGTCCACAGACTAGCGGGGAAAACAATGAGCAGTTCTTC.

V is TRBV6-1 and J is TRBJ2-1, with 8 bases matching TRBD2. The CDR3 spans 15 residues. The germline V gene has CDR1 MNHNS and CDR2 SASEGT. Germline trimming cut 6 bases from V and 6 bases from J; bases unmatched to any gene: 10. This CDR3 is CASSLGGAGSNEQFF. CDR3 DNA sequence: TGTGCCAGCAGCCTCGGGGGGGCCGGTAGCAATGAGCAGTTCTTC.

This chain uses TRBV3-1 with TRBJ1-2, with 10 nucleotides matching TRBD1. The germline V gene has CDR1 LGHDT and CDR2 YNNKEL (reference sequence). Trimming at V came to 0 bases and at J to 7 bases, leaving 5 bases not matched to a gene. CDR3 length: 15 residues. CDR3 amino acids: CASSQDLTGGRGYTF. The CDR3 nucleotides read TGTGCCAGCAGCCAAGATCTGACAGGGGGCCGTGGCTACACCTTC.

J is TRBJ2-1 and V is TRBV20-1; the D gene is possibly TRBD1 (5 bases). CDR1 and CDR2 from the germline V gene are DFQATT and SNEGSKA (reference sequence). CDR3 size: 15 residues. Trimming pared 0 bases from V and 6 bases from J, leaving 15 bases between. The CDR3 DNA sequence: TGCAGTGCTAGAGATCTGACGGTAGGGGCCAATGAGCAGTTCTTC. Translation: CSARDLTVGANEQFF.

The chain joins TRBV20-1 to TRBJ2-3, with TRBD2 identical over 7 bases. This CDR3 contains 19 residues. J was trimmed by 6 bases and V by 4 bases; bases with no gene match: 25. CDR1 and CDR2 (germline): DFQATT, SNEGSKA (reference sequence). The CDR3 DNA is TGCAGTGCTAACACCGGGGAGGGCCGGGTTGGTATTATTATGGATACGCAGTATTTT. It codes for CSANTGEGRVGIIMDTQYF.

J is TRBJ1-1 and V is TRBV11-2; D gene ambiguous. The CDR3 runs to 14 residues. Trimming removed 0 bases at V and 6 bases at J, with 11 bases between. CDR1 and CDR2 (germline): SGHAT, FQNNGV. The CDR3 DNA is TGTGCCAGCAGCTTAGACTGGAATAGGGCTGAAGCTTTCTTT. Amino acid sequence: CASSLDWNRAEAFF.

This clonotype was observed once. This chain connects TRBV9 to TRBJ2-7, with D possibly TRBD2 on 6 matching bases. The J call could be wrong; TRBJ2-5 is a better fit for the DNA end. Germline CDR1 and CDR2: SGDLS and YYNGEE. This CDR3 region has 16 residues. This CDR3 reads CASSVGNRRGQETQYF. The CDR3 bases are TGTGCCAGCAGCGTAGGGAATAGGAGGGGCCAGGAGACCCAGTACTTC.

V is TRBV20-1 and J is TRBJ2-3; no clear D gene. The CDR3 contains 12 residues. Per germline, CDR1 DFQATT and CDR2 SNEGSKA (reference sequence). V lost 3 bases to trimming and J lost 4 bases, with 8 bases between them. The CDR3 protein is CSARFAPDTQYF. The DNA of the CDR3 is TGCAGTGCTAGGTTTGCCCCAGATACGCAGTATTTT.

The V gene is TRBV10-2, the J gene TRBJ2-3; D is uncertain. This CDR3 region has 10 residues. From germline, CDR1 is WSHSY and CDR2 SAAADI. V gave up 10 bases and J gave up 6 bases, with 8 bases separating them. CDR3: CANQWDTQYF. The CDR3 nucleotides are TGCGCCAACCAATGGGATACGCAGTATTTT.

The rearrangement uses TRBV25-1 and TRBJ2-2; TRBD2 is a possible D gene (6 bases). CDR1 and CDR2 from the germline V gene are MGHDK and SYGVNS. The length of the CDR3 is 16 residues. The germline V and J ends were trimmed by 3 bases and 6 bases, with 17 bases remaining between them. The CDR3, as DNA: TGTGCCAGCAGTGACCCCCTCGGGGGACTCGCCGGGGAGCTGTTTTTT. Amino acid sequence: CASSDPLGGLAGELFF.

The chain carries TRBV5-1 and TRBJ2-1; D may be TRBD2 (5 bases). Trimming removed 0 bases from V and 10 bases from J, with 11 bases in between. The CDR3 is 13 amino acids. From germline, CDR1 is SGHRS and CDR2 YFSETQ. CDR3 in amino acids: CASSLEVEGEQFF. CDR3 in DNA: TGCGCCAGCAGCTTGGAGGTAGAGGGAGAGCAGTTCTTC. The whole variable domain, remainder taken from reference TRBV5-1 and TRBJ2-1, is KAGVTQTPRYLIKTRGQQVTLSCSPISGHRSVSWYQQTPGQGLQFLFEYFSETQRNKGNFPGRFSGRQFSNSRSEMNVSTLELGDSALYLCASSLEVEGEQFFGPGTRLTVL.

This chain links TRBV4-1 with TRBJ2-1, with 7 bases that match TRBD1. CDR3 length: 15 residues. V shed 6 bases and J 3 bases; nucleotides not matched to a gene: 8. Germline V gives CDR1 MGHRA, CDR2 YSYEKL. The CDR3 sequence: CASRAGQADYNEQFF. DNA of the CDR3: TGCGCCAGCAGAGCTGGACAGGCCGACTACAATGAGCAGTTCTTC.

The V call is TRBV6-5, the J call TRBJ2-1, with D possibly being TRBD2 (6 bases). Trimming took 11 bases from V and 5 from J, leaving 16 bases between them. The CDR3 is 13 residues long. In germline, CDR1 is MNHEY, CDR2 SVGAGI. The CDR3 DNA sequence: TGTGCCGCTCGGCGGGGCACGGACAATGAGCAGTTCTTC. It encodes CAARRGTDNEQFF.

J is TRBJ1-5 and V is TRBV27; TRBD1 matches 7 bases. This CDR3 contains 15 residues. Unmatched junction bases numbered 8, after V lost 7 bases and J lost 2 bases. Germline-derived CDR1 and CDR2 are MNHEY and SMNVEV (reference sequence). The CDR3 DNA follows: TGTGCCAGCACCCAGGGGGGGGCGGGCAATCAGCCCCAGCATTTT. Protein product: CASTQGGAGNQPQHF.